This T cell receptor beta chain was found in a study of human T cells and chemical hapten exposure. This clonotype came up a few times. Source study methods: Individual samples carried between about 23,224 and 700,000 TCRs, with 85,000 to 100,000 as the median. One entry per CDR3 protein, called by TCRdb with MiXCR from the RACE reads. The authors' filters were not applied to this entry. In the table there are about 82,000 distinct CDR3 sequences, 10% to 15% of which are singletons. Specified time point: patch test 3, about 24 weeks after DPC sensitization. Stated treatment: therapeutic diphenylcyclopropenone sensitization with weekly scalp DPC. Unfractionated whole blood was the source of the extracted total RNA. This TCR was recovered from a woman aged 50 to 65 with alopecia areata. Some clones in this sample may be carry-over from other donors' samples. The sample consisted of whole blood, taken in connection with sensitization to the hapten diphenylcyclopropenone (DPC).

The CDR3 sequence is CASSPPNVASTDTQYF. The CDR3 coding sequence is TGTGCCAGCAGTCCCCCGAACGTAGCTAGCACAGATACGCAGTATTTT. The chain has TRBV6-6 and TRBJ2-3; D gene unclear. The CDR3 is 16 residues long. V was cut by 5 bases and J by 0 bases, with 15 bases left in between. Germline V gene sequence: CDR1 MNHNY, CDR2 SVGAGI (reference sequence).